These T cell receptor beta chains were read from a single sample in a study of cytomegalovirus exposure and HLA in healthy donors. Sequencing was performed with immunoSEQ multiplex PCR; in TCRdb, only in-frame clones are kept and a portion is missing. The repertoire includes around 62,000 clones, around 89% of them detected once, and 1.7% sits in the top ten. The sample comprised PBMCs. The receptor source for this set is a woman between 18 and 30 years old in good health and CMV-seronegative. The CDR3 runs from the conserved cysteine through the conserved F or W. Each record gives: D gene, J gene, V gene, clone size, CDR3 DNA, CDR3 protein. The D gene is left open where the match is weak. Clone size, where shown, is once, few, many, or a class for clones that have expanded.

.	TRBJ1-2	TRBV18	few	TGTGCCAGCTCACCACCTAAAGGGACAACGAATGGCTACACCTTC	CASSPPKGTTNGYTF
TRBD1	TRBJ1-4	TRBV6-5	.	TGTGCCAGCAAGACAGGGGCTGGCAGAGGAAAACTGTTTTTT	CASKTGAGRGKLFF
.	TRBJ2-3	TRBV19	.	TGTGCCAGTAGCAAGGCGCAGGGTGCGGATACGCAGTATTTT	CASSKAQGADTQYF
.	TRBJ2-7	TRBV5-5	.	TGTGCCAGCAGCTTGATCGGACTGGGATACGAGCAGTACTTC	CASSLIGLGYEQYF
TRBD1	TRBJ2-1	TRBV11-1	.	TGTGCCAGCAGAATAGGACAGGGCTACAATGAGCAGTTCTTC	CASRIGQGYNEQFF
.	TRBJ2-3	TRBV4-2	.	TGTGCCAGCAGCCAAGAGGTGGGAGGCGTCGGCACAGATACGCAGTATTTT	CASSQEVGGVGTDTQYF
.	TRBJ1-4	TRBV7-8	.	TGTGCCAGCAGCGACCCAGGGATGGGGAATGAAAAACTGTTTTTT	CASSDPGMGNEKLFF
.	TRBJ1-2	TRBV7-2	.	TGTGCCAGCAGCTCACACGGCTTACGGGGCTATGGCTACACCTTC	CASSSHGLRGYGYTF
TRBD2	TRBJ2-5	TRBV18	.	TGTGCCAGCTCACCTTACAGCGGGGTGGAGACCCAGTACTTC	CASSPYSGVETQYF
TRBD2	TRBJ2-1	TRBV11-2	.	TGTGCCAGCAGCCGAACGACTAGCGGACGCTACAATGAGCAGTTCTTC	CASSRTTSGRYNEQFF
.	TRBJ2-1	TRBV10-3	.	TGTGCCATCAGTGAGCTTAGAGACAGTACCAATGAGCAGTTCTTC	CAISELRDSTNEQFF
.	TRBJ2-7	TRBV10-3	.	TGTGCCATCAGTGACGTTGCCGGAGCCACCTCCTACGAGCAGTACTTC	CAISDVAGATSYEQYF
.	TRBJ1-4	TRBV5-5	.	TGTGCCAGCAGCTCGTACCAGGGGTTTAATGAAAAACTGTTTTTT	CASSSYQGFNEKLFF
.	TRBJ2-7	TRBV5-1	.	TGCGCCAGCAGCTTGGCCGAGGGACAACTCTACGAGCAGTACTTC	CASSLAEGQLYEQYF
.	TRBJ1-1	TRBV2	.	TGTGCCAGCAGTGAAGCGTTCCGGAACACTGAAGCTTTCTTT	CASSEAFRNTEAFF
TRBD1	TRBJ1-3	TRBV18	.	TGTGCCAGCTCCGAGCTGGGGACAGTCTCTGGAAACACCATATATTTT	CASSELGTVSGNTIYF
.	TRBJ2-7	TRBV7-2	.	TGTGCCAGCAGTACCTTAAATAGCCCCATTGGGTCGGTTGCCTACGAGCAGTACTTC	CASSTLNSPIGSVAYEQYF
.	TRBJ2-2	TRBV5-1	.	TGCGCCAGCAGCTTGGGTCTAGCCTCCGGGGAGCTGTTTTTT	CASSLGLASGELFF
TRBD2	TRBJ2-1	TRBV7-2	.	TGTGCCAGCAGCTTCCCGCCTAGCGGGAAGGTCAATGAGCAGTTCTTC	CASSFPPSGKVNEQFF